The 2 T cell receptor beta chains below were found in one sample sequenced in a study of blood T cell repertoires in COVID-19. Measured with immunoSEQ multiplex PCR; TCRdb has only the in-frame clones, and not every one. The sample contains 55,000 to 75,000 clones, roughly 89% of which appear only once. The sample was peripheral blood. The receptors originated from a human donor in a cohort sampled during active COVID-19.

The V call is TRBV18, the J call TRBJ2-7; tentative D call: TRBD1 (5 bases). This CDR3 is 14 amino acids long. The V gene lost 1 base and the J gene lost 6 bases, with 13 bases spanning the gap. Germline CDR1 is KGHSH and CDR2 is LQKENI. The CDR3 sequence is CASSPQGVWGEQYF. Written as DNA, the CDR3 is TGTGCCAGCTCACCACAAGGGGTCTGGGGCGAGCAGTACTTC.

The rearrangement joins TRBV2 to TRBJ2-5; weak D call: TRBD2 (7 bases). Germline CDR1 SNHLY, CDR2 FYNNEI. This CDR3 comprises 15 residues. V shed 7 bases and J shed 5 bases, with 20 bases lying between them. This CDR3 is CASKLQGGRGETQYF. The CDR3 DNA is TGTGCCAGCAAGCTACAGGGCGGGCGGGGGGAGACCCAGTACTTC.